Listed here are 5 T cell receptor beta chains from one sample, sequenced in a study of tumor and adjacent non-tumor tissue in lung cancer. No cell sorting was done before RNA was extracted from the tissue. This non-tumor lung sample came from over 3 cm beyond the tumor edge. TCRbeta libraries were built with three rounds of nested PCR, modified from ARM-PCR. TCRdb reprocessed the multiplex PCR reads via MiXCR and lists one record per CDR3 protein. The data hold fewer than 75,000 distinct CDR3 sequences, with more than 75% observed a single time. The sample comprised distant non-tumor lung tissue. These receptors all come from a man in his 60s with non-small cell lung cancer.

The table lists this clonotype with a few counts. This likely comes from a read error, as the CDR3 has no conserved phenylalanine or tryptophan at its end. Written as DNA, the CDR3 is TGCAGCGTAGCCGGGACTAGCGGGAGCTATGGGCAGTTCTCC. Amino acid sequence: CSVAGTSGSYGQFS. The chain recombines TRBV29-1 with TRBJ2-1, with TRBD2 matching 14 bases. This CDR3 region has 14 residues. Germline-derived CDR1 and CDR2 are SQVTM and ANQGSEA. V lost 6 bases and J lost 12; bases outside the gene matches: 10.

In the case of this clonotype: An end of the junction does not agree with germline; a read error may underlie this. CDR3 sequence (DNA): TGCGCCAGCAGCTCAGAACGAGCGGGGTACAATGAGCAGTTCTTT. Its protein is CASSSERAGYNEQFF. This sequence joins TRBV5-1 and TRBJ2-1; TRBD2 matches at 7 bases. There are 15 residues in the CDR3. The germline CDR1 and CDR2 sequences are SGHRS and YFSETQ.

About this clonotype itself: Compared with germline, one end of the junction differs, possibly owing to a read error. The J gene is TRBJ2-5, the V gene TRBV5-1; 7 bases are a match to TRBD1. Germline V gene data show CDR1 as SGHRS and CDR2 as YFSETQ. The CDR3 sequence is 19 residues long. The CDR3 here is CASSLYTRGRGPNQETQHF. For the CDR3, the DNA is TGCGCCAGCAGCTTGTACACCAGGGGGAGAGGTCCAAATCAAGAGACCCAGCACTTC.

The count of this clonotype is one. At one boundary the junction diverges from the germline segment, which might be a read error. The CDR3 loop is CASNYGVLDEQFF. The DNA of the CDR3 is TGTGCCAGCAATTACGGGGTCCTTGATGAACAGTTCTTC. V usage is TRBV6-5 and J usage is TRBJ2-1, with D maybe TRBD2 (5 bases). Germline V lookup: CDR1 MNHEY, CDR2 SVGAGI. There are 13 residues in the CDR3.

In the case of this clonotype: A junction end diverges from the germline sequence, so it may reflect a read error. The CDR3 is CSVRDRLTKNTQYF. The DNA of the CDR3 is TGCAGCGTAAGGGATAGACTAACCAAAAACACTCAGTACTTC. This chain connects TRBV29-1 to TRBJ2-4; weak D call: TRBD2 (5 bases). CDR1 and CDR2 (germline): SQVTM, ANQGSEA. This CDR3 spans 14 amino acids.